These 32 T cell receptor beta chains share one sample of origin, sequenced in a study of blood T cell repertoires in COVID-19. Clones were read by immunoSEQ multiplex PCR, and TCRdb kept only the in-frame ones, dropping some. Seen here are some 150,000 clones, roughly 82% observed once, and the top ten hold approximately 9.1%. Input material: peripheral blood. The origin of the receptors is a woman in her sixties or seventies with acute or convalescent COVID-19.

Points on this clone: Other nucleotide sequences in the sample specify the same CDR3. CDR3 coding DNA: TGTGCCAGCAGCCCCGGGGGGGGCTATGGCTACACCTTC. It codes for CASSPGGGYGYTF. The gene calls are TRBV7-8 and TRBJ1-2, with D possibly matching TRBD1 (5 bases). CDR3 size: 13 residues. Per the germline V gene, CDR1 is SGHVS and CDR2 is FQNEAQ. Trimming cost V 5 bases and J 4 bases, with 11 bases left between them.

This chain links TRBV27 with TRBJ2-5; tentative D call: TRBD2 (5 bases). From germline, CDR1 is MNHEY and CDR2 SMNVEV (reference sequence). Trimming removed 2 bases at V and 4 bases at J, with 5 bases between. The CDR3 totals 12 residues. This CDR3 reads CASSLRGETQYF. CDR3 sequence (DNA): TGTGCCAGCAGTTTACGGGGAGAGACCCAGTACTTC.

J is TRBJ2-7 and V is TRBV4-1; D possibly corresponds to TRBD2 (6 bases). V lost 1 base and J 4 bases, leaving 8 bases between the germline ends. CDR1 MGHRA and CDR2 YSYEKL come from the germline V gene. The CDR3 loop spans 13 amino acids. This CDR3 is CASSQAGSYEQYF. For the CDR3, the DNA is TGCGCCAGCAGCCAAGCCGGGAGTTACGAGCAGTACTTC.

The chain carries TRBV28 and TRBJ1-1, with D perhaps matching TRBD1 (5 bases). Germline assignment: CDR1 MDHEN and CDR2 SYDVKM. The CDR3 totals 14 residues. V lost 9 bases and J 4 bases, leaving 18 bases between the germline ends. In nucleotides, the CDR3 is TGTGCCAGTCCACCGGGGGGGGGTACCACTGAAGCTTTCTTT. It codes for CASPPGGGTTEAFF.

A word on this clone: The sample holds other DNA sequences that translate to the same CDR3. The gene calls are TRBV30 and TRBJ1-2; 7 positions match TRBD1. Trimming removed 5 bases from V and 8 bases from J; junction bases left unmatched: 5. The germline V gene encodes CDR1 GTSNPN and CDR2 SVGIG (reference sequence). The CDR3 runs to 11 residues. CDR3 nucleotide sequence: TGTGCCTGGGGTACAGGGGTCGGCTACACCTTC. This encodes CAWGTGVGYTF.

The chain carries TRBV29-1 and TRBJ1-1, with 8 bases aligning to TRBD1. The CDR3 runs 11 residues. Germline lookup yields CDR1 SQVTM and CDR2 ANQGSEA. Trimming took 4 bases from V and 8 from J; bases not matched to a gene: 3. CDR3 bases: TGCAGCGTTGCCCGGACAGGGGAAGCTTTCTTT. It is translated as CSVARTGEAFF.

This chain links TRBV7-7 with TRBJ2-3; D is perhaps TRBD1 (5 bases). The CDR3 is 13 residues long. The germline gives CDR1 SSHAT, CDR2 FNYEAQ (reference sequence). V shed 2 bases and J shed 4 bases, with 7 bases lying between them. This CDR3 reads CASSLSRADTQYF. The CDR3 coding sequence is TGTGCCAGCAGCTTAAGCAGGGCAGATACGCAGTATTTT.

This clone was detected a few times. This sequence joins TRBV5-4 and TRBJ2-7; maybe TRBD1 (5 bases). Germline assignment: CDR1 SGHNT and CDR2 YYREEE (reference sequence). The CDR3 is 13 amino acids. V lost 2 bases to trimming and J lost 6 bases, with 12 bases between them. Here the CDR3 DNA reads TGTGCCAGCAGCTTTAGGGGTCGTGCCGAGCAGTACTTC. It yields the protein CASSFRGRAEQYF.

CDR3 in amino acids: CASSAAGINQPQHF. The CDR3 region has the DNA TGTGCCAGTAGCGCGGCCGGTATCAATCAGCCCCAGCATTTT. The chain couples TRBV19 to TRBJ1-5; D remains ambiguous. The V end lost 6 bases, the J end lost 3 bases, and 12 bases lay between the germline ends. Per germline, CDR1 LNHDA and CDR2 SQIVND (reference sequence). CDR3 length: 14 amino acids.

The chain links TRBV6-5 to TRBJ1-2, with 7 bases fitting TRBD1. The V segment lost 7 bases and the J segment 8 bases; nucleotides outside the gene matches: 16. CDR3 length: 15 residues. Germline V gene lookup returns CDR1 MNHEY and CDR2 SVGAGI. As DNA, the CDR3 is TGTGCCAGCACCCCGACAGGGAATTCGGTGAAGGGCTACACCTTC. Protein sequence: CASTPTGNSVKGYTF.

V and J are TRBV30 and TRBJ2-1, with 12 bases identical to TRBD2. V was clipped by 2 bases and J by 5 bases; unmatched bases: 4. CDR3 size: 15 residues. Per the germline V gene, CDR1 is GTSNPN and CDR2 is SVGIG (reference sequence). The DNA of the CDR3 is TGTGCCTGGAGTCGACTAGCGGGGGTCAACAATGAGCAGTTCTTC. This gives the protein CAWSRLAGVNNEQFF. The full variable domain, with the rest looked up from reference TRBV30 and TRBJ2-1, is SQTIHQWPATLVQPVGSPLSLECTVEGTSNPNLYWYRQAAGRGLQLLFYSVGIGQISSEVPQNLSASRPQDRQFILSSKKLLLSDSGFYLCAWSRLAGVNNEQFFGPGTRLTVL.

The rearrangement uses TRBV27 and TRBJ1-6; D gene ambiguous. The CDR3 runs to 12 residues. Germline lookup yields CDR1 MNHEY and CDR2 SMNVEV (reference sequence). The V end lost 9 bases, the J end lost 3 bases, and 6 bases lay between the germline ends. CDR3 amino acids: CASNNYNSPLHF. Here the CDR3 DNA reads TGTGCCAGTAACAACTATAATTCACCCCTCCACTTT.

The chain uses TRBV7-6 and TRBJ2-1, with TRBD2 matching over 13 bases. The CDR3 is 16 residues long. V lost 5 bases, J lost 6 bases, and 7 bases stayed unmatched. Germline CDR1 SGHVS, CDR2 FNYEAQ. The CDR3 nucleotides are TGTGCCAGCAGCCTAACAGGACTAGCGGGAGTCAATGAGCAGTTCTTC. Translated: CASSLTGLAGVNEQFF.

The chain joins TRBV6-6 to TRBJ1-5; 9 bases map to TRBD1. Germline V lookup: CDR1 MNHNY, CDR2 SVGAGI (reference sequence). J gave up 2 bases and V 5 bases, and 10 bases lay outside the gene matches. The CDR3 covers 17 residues. CDR3 DNA: TGTGCCAGCAGTCCATCCGGGACAGGGAGTGGCAATCAGCCCCAGCATTTT. This translates into CASSPSGTGSGNQPQHF.

J is TRBJ1-2 and V is TRBV19, with 8 bases matching TRBD1. This CDR3 region has 16 residues. Unmatched junction bases numbered 7, after V lost 2 bases and J lost 2 bases. Germline V gene lookup returns CDR1 LNHDA and CDR2 SQIVND (reference sequence). CDR3 DNA sequence: TGTGCCAGTAGTATATCCCAGGGGGCACACAACTATGGCTACACCTTC. Encoded protein: CASSISQGAHNYGYTF.

The chain has TRBV19 and TRBJ1-6; D ambiguous. Germline assignment: CDR1 LNHDA and CDR2 SQIVND (reference sequence). The length of the CDR3 is 13 residues. V was shortened by 3 bases and J by 12 bases, with 12 bases between the two germline ends. The CDR3 is CASSMSPREPLHF. As DNA, the CDR3 is TGTGCCAGTAGTATGAGTCCGAGGGAACCCCTCCACTTT. Together with reference TRBV19 and TRBJ1-6, the CDR3 gives the full variable domain: DGGITQSPKYLFRKEGQNVTLSCEQNLNHDAMYWYRQDPGQGLRLIYYSQIVNDFQKGDIAEGYSVSREKKESFPLTVTSAQKNPTAFYLCASSMSPREPLHFGNGTRLTVT.

V is TRBV9 and J is TRBJ2-3; D gene uncertain. This CDR3 is 13 amino acids long. Between the trimmed V and J ends, which lost 3 bases and 3 bases, there was a span of 8 bases. Germline-derived CDR1 and CDR2 are SGDLS and YYNGEE. The CDR3 loop is CASSARLTDTQYF. CDR3 bases: TGTGCCAGCAGCGCCCGCCTAACAGATACGCAGTATTTT. The full variable domain, rest sourced from reference TRBV9 and TRBJ2-3, is DSGVTQTPKHLITATGQRVTLRCSPRSGDLSVYWYQQSLDQGLQFLIQYYNGEERAKGNILERFSAQQFPDLHSELNLSSLELGDSALYFCASSARLTDTQYFGPGTRLTVL.

This chain joins TRBV5-1 and TRBJ1-1; perhaps TRBD1 as D (6 bases). V lost 0 bases, J lost 0 bases, and 12 bases lay in between. CDR3 length: 16 residues. The germline V gene encodes CDR1 SGHRS and CDR2 YFSETQ. Here the CDR3 reads CASSLEPDRMNTEAFF. CDR3 bases: TGCGCCAGCAGCTTGGAACCAGACAGGATGAACACTGAAGCTTTCTTT. Variable domain in full (rest from reference TRBV5-1 and TRBJ1-1): KAGVTQTPRYLIKTRGQQVTLSCSPISGHRSVSWYQQTPGQGLQFLFEYFSETQRNKGNFPGRFSGRQFSNSRSEMNVSTLELGDSALYLCASSLEPDRMNTEAFFGQGTRLTVV.

This chain uses TRBV6-4 with TRBJ1-2; 7 bases align to TRBD1. CDR1 MRHNA and CDR2 SNTAGT come from the germline V gene. This CDR3 is built from 14 residues. V lost 3 bases and J lost 8; bases outside the gene matches: 9. In DNA, the CDR3 is TGTGCCAGCAGTGATGGCAGGGGGGTGAGCGGCTACACCTTC. Translated: CASSDGRGVSGYTF.

The gene calls are TRBV19 and TRBJ2-3; D remains ambiguous. Trimming removed 3 bases from V and 1 base from J, with 11 bases in between. From germline, CDR1 is LNHDA and CDR2 SQIVND (reference sequence). This CDR3 contains 15 residues. The CDR3 DNA follows: TGTGCCAGTAGTATTGCAGGATGGGGCACAGATACGCAGTATTTT. Residues: CASSIAGWGTDTQYF.

The count of this clone is one. The chain recombines TRBV5-1 with TRBJ1-2, with TRBD1 as a possible D gene (6 bases). This CDR3 spans 15 amino acids. Looked up from germline, CDR1 is SGHRS and CDR2 is YFSETQ. The V and J ends lost 0 bases and 4 bases respectively, with 13 bases between them. The CDR3 DNA is TGCGCCAGCAGCTTGGCGTCCGGGACACCCTATGGCTACACCTTC. Its translation is CASSLASGTPYGYTF.

In this sample, this clone turned up a few times. Other nucleotide sequences in the sample specify the same CDR3. V usage is TRBV24-1 and J usage is TRBJ1-5, with D tentatively TRBD1 (6 bases). This CDR3 comprises 14 residues. The ends were cut back, 7 bases at V and 1 base at J, with 10 bases in the middle. CDR1 KGHDR and CDR2 SFDVKD come from the germline V gene. CDR3 protein: CATSEQGSNQPQHF. The CDR3 DNA sequence: TGTGCCACCAGCGAACAGGGAAGCAATCAGCCCCAGCATTTT.

The chain uses TRBV5-1 and TRBJ2-5; a weak D match, TRBD1 (5 bases). V dropped 1 base and J dropped 5 bases, with 9 bases sitting between them. The CDR3 is made up of 13 amino acids. Looked up from germline, CDR1 is SGHRS and CDR2 is YFSETQ. The CDR3 region has the DNA TGCGCCAGCAGCTTGAACAGACAGGAGACCCAGTACTTC. The encoded protein is CASSLNRQETQYF.

The V call is TRBV10-3, the J call TRBJ1-4; D gene unclear. The germline CDR1 and CDR2 sequences are ENHRY and SYGVKD. V was shortened by 5 bases and J by 7 bases, with 5 bases between the two germline ends. The CDR3 extends over 11 amino acids. The CDR3 sequence is CAISPGEKLFF. DNA of the CDR3: TGTGCCATCAGTCCAGGTGAAAAACTGTTTTTT.

The rearrangement links TRBV30 to TRBJ1-6; D perhaps matches TRBD1 (5 bases). V was shortened by 5 bases and J by 2 bases, with 10 bases between the two germline ends. The germline V gene encodes CDR1 GTSNPN and CDR2 SVGIG (reference sequence). The CDR3 contains 14 residues. CDR3 region: CAWAAGPYNSPLHF. Here the CDR3 DNA reads TGTGCCTGGGCAGCAGGGCCCTATAATTCACCCCTCCACTTT.

The rearrangement joins TRBV5-6 to TRBJ2-2; unclear D gene. The germline gives CDR1 SGHDT, CDR2 YYEEEE. The CDR3 is 13 amino acids. V gave up 6 bases and J gave up 5 bases, with 11 bases separating them. CDR3: CASTLIQTGELFF. In DNA form, the CDR3 reads TGTGCCAGCACCCTTATCCAGACCGGGGAGCTGTTTTTT.

CDR3: CASIPIRTSGRVSTDTQYF. In nucleotides, the CDR3 is TGTGCCAGCATCCCTATACGGACTAGCGGGAGGGTTAGCACAGATACGCAGTATTTT. The gene calls are TRBV11-2 and TRBJ2-3, with TRBD2 matching over 15 bases. J was trimmed by 0 bases and V by 7 bases; bases with no gene match: 11. There are 19 residues in the CDR3. CDR1 and CDR2 (germline): SGHAT, FQNNGV.

The chain carries TRBV7-9 and TRBJ2-3; TRBD2 aligns across 10 bases. Per the germline V gene, CDR1 is SEHNR and CDR2 is FQNEAQ (reference sequence). Trimming removed 3 bases from V and 5 bases from J; junction bases left unmatched: 5. This CDR3 has 15 residues. DNA of the CDR3: TGTGCCAGCAGCTTTAGCGGGGGGCAAGTAGATACGCAGTATTTT. Amino acid sequence: CASSFSGGQVDTQYF.

The chain links TRBV7-2 to TRBJ1-1; a weak D match, TRBD1 (6 bases). V shed 5 bases and J shed 1 base, with 11 bases lying between them. CDR1 and CDR2 from the germline V gene are SGHTA and FQGNSA. This CDR3 has 14 amino acids. The CDR3 DNA is TGTGCCAGCAGCCCCTTCAGGGGGAACACTGAAGCTTTCTTT. Protein: CASSPFRGNTEAFF.

V gene TRBV7-3 combines with J gene TRBJ2-2, with 11 bases that match TRBD1. The CDR3 runs to 16 residues. The V gene end was trimmed by 2 bases and the J gene end by 5 bases; junction bases not matched to a gene: 4. Germline V gives CDR1 SGHTA, CDR2 FQGTGA. The CDR3 DNA reads TGTGCCAGCAGCTTACTCGGGACAGGGGGGACCGGGGAGCTGTTTTTT. This encodes CASSLLGTGGTGELFF.

The gene calls are TRBV6-2 or TRBV6-3 and TRBJ1-2, with a tentative D call TRBD1 (5 bases). The germline V gene encodes CDR1 MNHEY and CDR2 SVGEGT. The CDR3 loop spans 14 amino acids. V was clipped by 1 base and J by 4 bases, with 10 bases between them. In nucleotides, the CDR3 is TGTGCCAGCAGTTACTTTGTAGGGGTCTATGGCTACACCTTC. It yields the protein CASSYFVGVYGYTF.

The rearrangement uses TRBV19 and TRBJ1-1; D possibly corresponds to TRBD1 (5 bases). The CDR3 is made up of 15 amino acids. V was cut by 0 bases and J by 3 bases, with 11 bases left in between. Per germline, CDR1 LNHDA and CDR2 SQIVND (reference sequence). The CDR3 DNA sequence: TGTGCCAGTAGTATAGAGGGGCGTTGGGACACTGAAGCTTTCTTT. Translation: CASSIEGRWDTEAFF.